Each of the 32 T cell receptor beta chains below was sequenced from the same sample in a study of OX40 agonist ivuxolimab in advanced cancers. The repertoire was sequenced with immunoSEQ multiplex PCR; TCRdb's copy has only in-frame clones and lacks some. The data show tens of thousands of clones, 81% seen once. Source: CD4+ or CD8+ T cells sorted from blood, taken in a trial of the OX40 agonist ivuxolimab. The receptors here all came from an adult with an advanced solid tumor such as melanoma, head and neck, liver or kidney cancer.

V usage is TRBV19 and J usage is TRBJ2-7; D may be TRBD1 (6 bases). Germline lookup yields CDR1 LNHDA and CDR2 SQIVND (reference sequence). The CDR3 totals 13 residues. Trimming removed 5 bases at V and 2 bases at J, with 10 bases between. The CDR3 nucleotides read TGTGCCAGTAGTGCTGGACAGACCTACGAGCAGTACTTC. Its protein product is CASSAGQTYEQYF.

This chain joins TRBV27 and TRBJ2-7; 8 bases line up with TRBD1. Per the germline V gene, CDR1 is MNHEY and CDR2 is SMNVEV (reference sequence). V was pared by 3 bases and J by 3 bases, with 1 base of the junction left unmatched. The length of the CDR3 is 13 residues. The CDR3 coding sequence is TGTGCCAGCAGTTTCACAGGGGGCTACGAGCAGTACTTC. Amino acid sequence: CASSFTGGYEQYF.

This clone is medium-sized within its sample. This chain links TRBV7-8 with TRBJ2-7, with D hard to call. The CDR3 is made up of 14 amino acids. Germline V gene sequence: CDR1 SGHVS, CDR2 FQNEAQ. The germline V and J ends were trimmed by 0 bases and 3 bases, with 9 bases remaining between them. CDR3 in amino acids: CASSLAALSYEQYF. CDR3 sequence (DNA): TGTGCCAGCAGCTTAGCGGCCCTCAGCTACGAGCAGTACTTC. The complete variable domain, with remaining parts taken from reference TRBV7-8 and TRBJ2-7, reads GAGVSQSPRYKVAKRGQDVALRCDPISGHVSLFWYQQALGQGPEFLTYFQNEAQLDKSGLPSDRFFAERPEGSVSTLKIQRTQQEDSAVYLCASSLAALSYEQYFGPGTRLTVT.

This clone has only a few counts. This chain uses TRBV4-1 with TRBJ1-2; no definite D call. Trimming removed 4 bases from V and 2 bases from J, with 14 bases in between. CDR1 is MGHRA, CDR2 YSYEKL, per germline. The CDR3 consists of 15 residues. CDR3 residues: CASSPLAAGNYGYTF. Here the CDR3 DNA reads TGCGCCAGCAGCCCCTTGGCGGCAGGAAACTATGGCTACACCTTC.

V gene TRBV28 combines with J gene TRBJ2-2; 16 nucleotides match TRBD2. V was clipped by 6 bases and J by 2 bases; unmatched bases: 9. CDR3 length equals 19 residues. Germline V gives CDR1 MDHEN, CDR2 SYDVKM. The DNA for the CDR3 is TGTGCCAGCAGCCCCCCGGGACTAGCGGGAGGGCCCAACACCGGGGAGCTGTTTTTT. Protein product: CASSPPGLAGGPNTGELFF.

The chain couples TRBV5-1 to TRBJ1-5, with D unresolved. The length of the CDR3 is 15 residues. CDR1 and CDR2 (germline): SGHRS, YFSETQ. Trimming pared 2 bases from V and 0 bases from J, leaving 9 bases between. The CDR3 spells CASSLGTISNQPQHF. The CDR3 region has the DNA TGCGCCAGCAGCTTAGGCACGATTAGCAATCAGCCCCAGCATTTT.

The V and J genes are TRBV27 and TRBJ2-7; 7 nucleotides align to TRBD2. The germline gives CDR1 MNHEY, CDR2 SMNVEV (reference sequence). The V gene end was trimmed by 5 bases and the J gene end by 7 bases; junction bases not matched to a gene: 14. This CDR3 spans 15 amino acids. The DNA of the CDR3 is TGTGCCAGCAGTCCCCGTGGGAGCGGGATATGGGAGCAGTACTTC. Its translation is CASSPRGSGIWEQYF.

The chain couples TRBV6-5 to TRBJ1-1; 8 nucleotides match TRBD1. This CDR3 is built from 14 residues. Germline CDR1 reads MNHEY; CDR2 reads SVGAGI. The ends lost 4 bases at V and 3 bases at J; junction bases unmatched: 4. This chain's CDR3 is CASSFVQGDTEAFF. The CDR3 bases are TGTGCCAGCAGTTTCGTACAGGGGGACACTGAAGCTTTCTTT.

The V and J genes are TRBV19 and TRBJ2-2; D may match TRBD1 or TRBD2 (5 bases each). Germline lookup yields CDR1 LNHDA and CDR2 SQIVND (reference sequence). The CDR3 sequence is 14 residues long. V gave up 4 bases and J gave up 1 base, with 7 bases separating them. The CDR3 region is CASSTGLNTGELFF. In nucleotides, the CDR3 is TGTGCCAGTAGTACGGGGCTGAACACCGGGGAGCTGTTTTTT.

The chain uses TRBV5-1 and TRBJ1-2; no firm D call. The CDR3 extends over 14 amino acids. CDR1 is SGHRS and CDR2 is YFSETQ in the germline V gene. V was trimmed by 2 bases and J by 8 bases, leaving 16 bases between them. The CDR3 sequence is CASSFGSRWEGYTF. In DNA form, the CDR3 reads TGCGCCAGCAGCTTCGGAAGTAGATGGGAAGGCTACACCTTC.

The V gene is TRBV5-6, the J gene TRBJ2-4, with D perhaps TRBD1 (5 bases). The CDR3 has 16 amino acids. The germline CDR1 and CDR2 sequences are SGHDT and YYEEEE. Trimming took off 4 bases at V and 0 bases at J, with 14 bases between the two ends. CDR3 residues: CASSAQVLLAKNIQYF. The CDR3 bases are TGTGCCAGCAGCGCACAGGTTCTCCTAGCCAAAAACATTCAGTACTTC.

The chain links TRBV27 to TRBJ2-7, with a weak D call TRBD1 (6 bases). Germline assignment: CDR1 MNHEY and CDR2 SMNVEV (reference sequence). The CDR3 covers 14 residues. The V and J ends lost 3 bases and 1 base respectively, with 10 bases between them. Here the CDR3 DNA reads TGTGCCAGCAGTTTTGGGCAGGGGTCCTACGAGCAGTACTTC. Encoded protein: CASSFGQGSYEQYF.

The chain joins TRBV7-9 to TRBJ2-7; 7 positions match TRBD1. This CDR3 has 12 amino acids. V shed 5 bases, J shed 9 bases, and the junction held 7 bases outside the gene matches. Germline V gene lookup returns CDR1 SEHNR and CDR2 FQNEAQ (reference sequence). The CDR3 is CASSHPGQTQYF. DNA for the CDR3: TGTGCCAGCAGCCATCCGGGACAGACGCAGTACTTC.

This clone was found a few times. The V call is TRBV7-9, the J call TRBJ2-1, with 11 bases aligning to TRBD2. Germline V CDR1 and CDR2: SEHNR, FQNEAQ (reference sequence). This CDR3 contains 16 residues. V dropped 5 bases and J dropped 0; count of bases not matched to a gene: 3. CDR3: CASSDTSGSSYNEQFF. The CDR3 nucleotides read TGTGCCAGCAGCGATACTAGCGGGAGCTCCTACAATGAGCAGTTCTTC.

This clone is medium-sized by share. The chain uses TRBV10-3 and TRBJ2-7; TRBD2 matches at 11 bases. V gave up 5 bases and J gave up 5 bases; unmatched junction bases: 8. The CDR3 runs to 15 residues. The germline gives CDR1 ENHRY, CDR2 SYGVKD. The CDR3 DNA is TGTGCCATCAGTAACCGATTAGCGGGGGGGCACGAGCAGTACTTC. It specifies CAISNRLAGGHEQYF.

CDR3 residues: CASSPALGPYEQYF. The DNA for the CDR3 is TGTGCCAGCAGTCCAGCCTTGGGGCCGTACGAGCAGTACTTC. This chain links TRBV7-2 with TRBJ2-7; TRBD1 is a possible D gene (5 bases). Germline values: CDR1 SGHTA, CDR2 FQGNSA. The V end was cut by 6 bases, the J end by 4 bases, with 16 bases between. This CDR3 is 14 amino acids long.

This clone has only one observation. The chain recombines TRBV11-1 with TRBJ1-1; the D is unclear. Germline assignment: CDR1 SGHAT and CDR2 FQDESV (reference sequence). The CDR3 has 13 amino acids. Deletions cut 0 bases from V and 1 base from J, with 3 bases between. The CDR3 sequence is CASSLAENTEAFF. The CDR3 DNA is TGTGCCAGCAGCTTAGCCGAGAACACTGAAGCTTTCTTT.

This clone was counted between two and nine times. The chain couples TRBV6-5 to TRBJ2-7; D unclear. Between the trimmed V and J ends, which lost 5 bases and 0 bases, there was a span of 2 bases. This CDR3 spans 11 amino acids. CDR1 MNHEY and CDR2 SVGAGI come from the germline V gene. The DNA for the CDR3 is TGTGCCAGCAGTGGCTCCTACGAGCAGTACTTC. This sequence encodes CASSGSYEQYF.

This sequence joins TRBV5-1 and TRBJ2-5; 13 bases are a match to TRBD2. The V gene end was trimmed by 5 bases and the J gene end by 10 bases; junction bases not matched to a gene: 11. The CDR3 contains 15 residues. Germline V lookup: CDR1 SGHRS, CDR2 YFSETQ. The CDR3 region has the DNA TGCGCCAGCAGGATTGGGACTAGCGGGGTTCTGGACCAGTACTTC. The encoded protein is CASRIGTSGVLDQYF.

The chain carries TRBV28 and TRBJ1-1, with 7 nucleotides matching TRBD1. Germline values: CDR1 MDHEN, CDR2 SYDVKM. J was trimmed by 7 bases and V by 3 bases; bases with no gene match: 8. This CDR3 comprises 14 residues. DNA for the CDR3: TGTGCCAGCAGTTTTTGGGGGACAGCCCTTGAAGCTTTCTTT. This translates into CASSFWGTALEAFF.

This clone has only a few counts. This chain uses TRBV9 with TRBJ1-1; D remains unclear. In germline, CDR1 is SGDLS, CDR2 YYNGEE. V was cut by 0 bases and J by 5 bases, with 14 bases left in between. The CDR3 has 15 amino acids. This CDR3 reads CASSVDGEGWTEAFF. The CDR3 DNA reads as TGTGCCAGCAGCGTAGATGGGGAAGGGTGGACTGAAGCTTTCTTT.

CDR3 DNA: TGTGCCAGCAGTTTAACCTCGCCGACAGGGGGGATTGAAAAACTGTTTTTT. Residues: CASSLTSPTGGIEKLFF. The V call is TRBV2, the J call TRBJ1-4; TRBD1 aligns across 9 bases. Germline CDR1 is SNHLY and CDR2 is FYNNEI. Unmatched junction bases numbered 14, after V lost 5 bases and J lost 7 bases. The CDR3 has 17 residues.

The chain joins TRBV2 to TRBJ1-5; D is undetermined. This CDR3 is built from 14 residues. The V and J ends lost 10 bases and 5 bases respectively, with 18 bases between them. In germline, CDR1 is SNHLY, CDR2 FYNNEI. The CDR3 coding sequence is TGTGCCATTCGGCAGTCGGGGTTTGATCAGCCCCAGCATTTT. Translated: CAIRQSGFDQPQHF.

V gene TRBV7-3 combines with J gene TRBJ2-7; no firm D call. The CDR3 extends over 15 amino acids. In germline, CDR1 is SGHTA, CDR2 FQGTGA. The ends were cut back, 2 bases at V and 5 bases at J, with 16 bases in the middle. DNA for the CDR3: TGTGCCAGCAGCTTATACGGGCCCCCAGAGGACGAGCAGTACTTC. It translates to CASSLYGPPEDEQYF.

The J gene is TRBJ1-3, the V gene TRBV15; D unclear. The CDR3 is 16 residues long. The germline V gene has CDR1 LNHNV and CDR2 YYDKDF (reference sequence). Trimming removed 0 bases from V and 2 bases from J, with 11 bases in between. The CDR3: CATSREGIPAGNTIYF. In DNA form, the CDR3 reads TGTGCCACCAGCAGAGAAGGGATCCCAGCTGGAAACACCATATATTTT.

The V gene is TRBV28, the J gene TRBJ2-3; no clear D. This CDR3 is built from 10 residues. CDR1 and CDR2 (germline): MDHEN, SYDVKM. Trimming removed 9 bases at V and 2 bases at J, with 3 bases between. DNA for the CDR3: TGTGCCAGTGCCACAGATACGCAGTATTTT. Protein sequence: CASATDTQYF.

Remarks on this clone: The junction and the germline gene differ at one end; a read error may be behind it. The chain combines TRBV5-1 with TRBJ2-7, with 7 bases aligning to TRBD1. CDR1 is SGHRS and CDR2 is YFSETQ in the germline V gene. The CDR3 totals 15 residues. The CDR3 sequence: CASSLGQWPSYEQYF. The CDR3 nucleotides are TGCGCCAGCAGTTTGGGACAGTGGCCCTCCTACGAGCAGTACTTC.

In its sample, this clone was seen once. CDR3 nucleotide sequence: TGTGCCAGCAGCTTAGGGACAGAGAAAGCTTTCTTT. This encodes CASSLGTEKAFF. The chain is built from TRBV7-9 and TRBJ1-1, with D tentatively TRBD1 (6 bases). Germline CDR1 and CDR2: SEHNR and FQNEAQ (reference sequence). The CDR3 has 12 residues. The V and J ends lost 1 base and 9 bases respectively, with 9 bases between them.

The CDR3 DNA is TGCGCCAGCAGCCAACTGGGGGTGAACACTGAAGCTTTCTTT. Translated: CASSQLGVNTEAFF. This rearrangement joins TRBV4-3 to TRBJ1-1, with D tentatively TRBD1 (5 bases). Germline V gives CDR1 LGHNA, CDR2 YSLEER. This CDR3 region has 14 residues. V was clipped by 2 bases and J by 0 bases, with 7 bases between them.

This clone was counted between two and nine times. V gene TRBV28 combines with J gene TRBJ2-7; 7 bases match TRBD1. CDR3 length equals 13 residues. Per germline, CDR1 MDHEN and CDR2 SYDVKM. After removal of 10 bases from V and 0 bases from J, the junction contained 6 bases not matched to a gene. CDR3 region: CATLGTDSYEQYF. The DNA for the CDR3 is TGTGCCACCCTCGGGACAGACTCCTACGAGCAGTACTTC.

This clone was seen only a few times. The chain is built from TRBV4-3 and TRBJ2-2; 7 nucleotides match TRBD1. The length of the CDR3 is 17 residues. J lost 0 bases, V lost 0 bases, and 4 bases had no gene match. The V gene's germline CDR1 is LGHNA and CDR2 YSLEER. The CDR3 DNA reads as TGCGCCAGCAGCCAAGATTCCACAGGGGCGAACACCGGGGAGCTGTTTTTT. Its protein is CASSQDSTGANTGELFF.

The V and J genes are TRBV29-1 and TRBJ2-1; D perhaps matches TRBD2 (6 bases). V shed 4 bases and J shed 7 bases, with 8 bases lying between them. This CDR3 contains 11 residues. CDR1 is SQVTM and CDR2 is ANQGSEA in the germline V gene. The CDR3, as DNA: TGCAGCGTTGGAGGGAGGAATGAGCAGTTCTTC. Protein: CSVGGRNEQFF.